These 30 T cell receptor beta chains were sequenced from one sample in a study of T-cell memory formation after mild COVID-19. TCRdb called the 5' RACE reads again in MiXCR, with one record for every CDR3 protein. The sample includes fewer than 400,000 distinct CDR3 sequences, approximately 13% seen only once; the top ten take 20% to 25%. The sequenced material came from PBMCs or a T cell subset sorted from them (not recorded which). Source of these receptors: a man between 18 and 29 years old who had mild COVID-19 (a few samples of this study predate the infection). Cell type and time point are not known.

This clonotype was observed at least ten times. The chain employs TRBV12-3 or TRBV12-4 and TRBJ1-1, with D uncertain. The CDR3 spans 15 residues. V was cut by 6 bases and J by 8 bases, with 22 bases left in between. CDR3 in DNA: TGTGCCAGCAGCCCCCTGGGAGGGAATTTAGGGGAAGCTTTCTTT. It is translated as CASSPLGGNLGEAFF.

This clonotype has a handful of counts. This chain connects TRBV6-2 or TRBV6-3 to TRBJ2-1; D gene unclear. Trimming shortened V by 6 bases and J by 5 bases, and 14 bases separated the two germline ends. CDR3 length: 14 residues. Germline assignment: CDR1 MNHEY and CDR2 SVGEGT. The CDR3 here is CASRLVFIDNEQFF. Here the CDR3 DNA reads TGTGCCAGCAGATTGGTCTTTATTGACAATGAGCAGTTCTTC.

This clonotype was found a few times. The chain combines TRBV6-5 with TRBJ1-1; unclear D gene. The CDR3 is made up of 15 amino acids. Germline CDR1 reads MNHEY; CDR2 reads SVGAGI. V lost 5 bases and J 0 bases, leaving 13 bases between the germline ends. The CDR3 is CASSDGPGLNTEAFF. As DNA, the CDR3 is TGTGCCAGCAGTGATGGGCCCGGGCTGAACACTGAAGCTTTCTTT.

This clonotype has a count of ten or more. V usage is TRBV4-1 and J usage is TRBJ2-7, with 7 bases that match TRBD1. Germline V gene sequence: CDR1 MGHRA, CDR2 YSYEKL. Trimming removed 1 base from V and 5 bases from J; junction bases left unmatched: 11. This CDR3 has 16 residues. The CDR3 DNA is TGCGCCAGCAGCCAAGCCTCCGGGACAGCCTCAAACGAGCAGTACTTC. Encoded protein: CASSQASGTASNEQYF.

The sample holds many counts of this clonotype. CDR3 loop: CAISEAGQGSYEQYF. CDR3 nucleotides: TGTGCCATCAGTGAGGCGGGACAGGGGTCCTACGAGCAGTACTTC. The V call is TRBV10-3, the J call TRBJ2-7, with 10 positions matching TRBD1. CDR3 length: 15 residues. Germline loops: CDR1 ENHRY, CDR2 SYGVKD. Trimming removed 2 bases from V and 1 base from J; junction bases left unmatched: 2.

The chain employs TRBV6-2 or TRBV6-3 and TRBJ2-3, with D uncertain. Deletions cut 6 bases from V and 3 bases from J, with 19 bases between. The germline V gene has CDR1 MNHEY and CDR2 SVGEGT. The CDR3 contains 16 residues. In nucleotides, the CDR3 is TGTGCCAGCAGAGAAACCGGGTCCCGCTTAACAGATACGCAGTATTTT. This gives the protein CASRETGSRLTDTQYF.

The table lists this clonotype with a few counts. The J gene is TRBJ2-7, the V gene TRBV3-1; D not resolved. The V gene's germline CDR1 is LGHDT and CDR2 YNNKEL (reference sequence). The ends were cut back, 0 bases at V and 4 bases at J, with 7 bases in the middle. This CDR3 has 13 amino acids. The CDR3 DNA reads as TGTGCCAGCAGCCAAGAGGCCCGATACGAGCAGTACGTC. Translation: CASSQEARYEQYV.

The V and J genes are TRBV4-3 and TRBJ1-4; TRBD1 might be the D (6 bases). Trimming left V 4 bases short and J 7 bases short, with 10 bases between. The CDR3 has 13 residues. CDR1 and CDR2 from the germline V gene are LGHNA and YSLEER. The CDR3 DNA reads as TGCGCCAGCAGCCCACAGGGTTCTGAAAAACTGTTTTTT. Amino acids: CASSPQGSEKLFF.

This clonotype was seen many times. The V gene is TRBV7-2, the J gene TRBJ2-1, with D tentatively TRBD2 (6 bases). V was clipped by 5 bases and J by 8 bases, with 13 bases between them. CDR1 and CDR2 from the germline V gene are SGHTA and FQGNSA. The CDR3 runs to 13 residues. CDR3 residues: CASSRPTSDEQFF. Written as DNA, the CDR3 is TGTGCCAGCAGCCGACCGACTAGTGATGAGCAGTTCTTC.

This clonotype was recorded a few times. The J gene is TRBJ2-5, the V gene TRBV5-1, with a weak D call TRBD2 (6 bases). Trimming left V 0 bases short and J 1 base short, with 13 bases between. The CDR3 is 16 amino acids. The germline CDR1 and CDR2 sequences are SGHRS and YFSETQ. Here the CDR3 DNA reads TGCGCCAGCAGCTTGGGGACGGGGGAGCTCCAAGAGACCCAGTACTTC. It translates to CASSLGTGELQETQYF.

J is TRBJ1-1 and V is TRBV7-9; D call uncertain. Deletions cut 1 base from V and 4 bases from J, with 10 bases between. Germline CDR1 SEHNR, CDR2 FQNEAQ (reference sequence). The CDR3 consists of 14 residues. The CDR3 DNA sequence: TGTGCCAGCAGCTTAGATAGTAGGGTCACTGAAGCTTTCTTT. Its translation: CASSLDSRVTEAFF.

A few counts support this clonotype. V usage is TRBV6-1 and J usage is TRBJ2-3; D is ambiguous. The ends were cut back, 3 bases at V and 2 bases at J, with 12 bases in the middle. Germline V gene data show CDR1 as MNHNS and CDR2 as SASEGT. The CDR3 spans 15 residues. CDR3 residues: CASSDGQAHTDTQYF. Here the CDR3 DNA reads TGTGCCAGCAGTGACGGGCAGGCCCACACAGATACGCAGTATTTT.

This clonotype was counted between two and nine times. This CDR3 is CSASLRDSYNSPLHF. Written as DNA, the CDR3 is TGCAGTGCTAGTCTTCGGGACTCCTATAATTCACCCCTCCACTTT. The J gene is TRBJ1-6, the V gene TRBV20-1; D unclear. Germline V gene lookup returns CDR1 DFQATT and CDR2 SNEGSKA (reference sequence). There are 15 residues in the CDR3. Trimming took 3 bases from V and 0 from J, leaving 9 bases between them.

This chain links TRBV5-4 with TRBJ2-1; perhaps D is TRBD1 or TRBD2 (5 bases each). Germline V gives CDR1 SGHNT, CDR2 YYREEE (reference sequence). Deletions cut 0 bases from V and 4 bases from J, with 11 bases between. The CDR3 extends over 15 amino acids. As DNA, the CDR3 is TGTGCCAGCAGCTTGGTGGGGGACGCGTACAATGAGCAGTTCTTC. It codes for CASSLVGDAYNEQFF.

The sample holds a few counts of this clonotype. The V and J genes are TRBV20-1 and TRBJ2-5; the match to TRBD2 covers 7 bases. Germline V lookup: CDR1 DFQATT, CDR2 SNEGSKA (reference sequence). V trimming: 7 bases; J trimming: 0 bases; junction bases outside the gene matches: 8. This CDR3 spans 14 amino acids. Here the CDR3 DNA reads TGCAGTGTGGTCGGGGGGTTGGACCAAGAGACCCAGTACTTC. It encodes CSVVGGLDQETQYF.

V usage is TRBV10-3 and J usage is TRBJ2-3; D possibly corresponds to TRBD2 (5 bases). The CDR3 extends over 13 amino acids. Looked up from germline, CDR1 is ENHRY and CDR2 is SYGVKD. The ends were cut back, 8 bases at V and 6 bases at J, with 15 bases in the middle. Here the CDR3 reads CAIHGARGDTQYF. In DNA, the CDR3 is TGTGCCATCCATGGCGCCCGAGGGGATACGCAGTATTTT.

CDR3 DNA: TGTGCCAGCAGTTTAACAGGGTATCGTGAGGAGCTGTTTTTT. Its protein is CASSLTGYREELFF. This sequence joins TRBV28 and TRBJ2-2; a weak D match, TRBD1 (6 bases). Deletions cut 2 bases from V and 10 bases from J, with 14 bases between. CDR3 size: 14 residues. CDR1 MDHEN and CDR2 SYDVKM come from the germline V gene.

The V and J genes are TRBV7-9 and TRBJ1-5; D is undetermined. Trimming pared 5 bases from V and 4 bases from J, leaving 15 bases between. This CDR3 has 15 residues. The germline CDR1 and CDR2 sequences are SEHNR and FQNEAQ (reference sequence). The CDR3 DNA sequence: TGTGCCAGCAGCCCTTCGGACGGGCCGAATCAGCCCCAGCATTTT. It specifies CASSPSDGPNQPQHF.

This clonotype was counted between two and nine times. As DNA, the CDR3 is TGTGCCAGCAGTGATCCCGGGACAGGGCTTCGCTACGAGCAGTACGTC. Amino acids: CASSDPGTGLRYEQYV. This chain connects TRBV6-2 or TRBV6-3 to TRBJ2-7; TRBD1 matches 9 bases. CDR1 is MNHEY, CDR2 SVGEGT, per germline. This CDR3 spans 16 amino acids. Trimming took 5 bases from V and 3 from J; bases not matched to a gene: 11.

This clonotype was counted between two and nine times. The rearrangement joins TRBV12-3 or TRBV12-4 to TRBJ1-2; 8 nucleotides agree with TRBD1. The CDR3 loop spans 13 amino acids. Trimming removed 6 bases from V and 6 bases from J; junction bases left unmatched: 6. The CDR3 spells CASSRQGSDGYTF. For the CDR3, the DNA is TGTGCCAGCAGCCGACAGGGGTCGGATGGCTACACCTTC.

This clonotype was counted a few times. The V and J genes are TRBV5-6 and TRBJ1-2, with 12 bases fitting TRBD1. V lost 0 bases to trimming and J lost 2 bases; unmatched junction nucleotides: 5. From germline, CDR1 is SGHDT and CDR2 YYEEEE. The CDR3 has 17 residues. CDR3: CASSLAWDRGPNYGYTF. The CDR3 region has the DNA TGTGCCAGCAGCTTGGCATGGGACAGGGGGCCCAACTATGGCTACACCTTC.

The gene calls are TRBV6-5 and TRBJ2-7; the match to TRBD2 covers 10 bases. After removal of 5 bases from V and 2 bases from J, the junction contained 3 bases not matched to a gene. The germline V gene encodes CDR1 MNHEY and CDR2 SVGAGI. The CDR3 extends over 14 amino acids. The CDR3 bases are TGTGCCAGCAGTAGGACTAGCGGTACCTACGAGCAGTACTTC. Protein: CASSRTSGTYEQYF.

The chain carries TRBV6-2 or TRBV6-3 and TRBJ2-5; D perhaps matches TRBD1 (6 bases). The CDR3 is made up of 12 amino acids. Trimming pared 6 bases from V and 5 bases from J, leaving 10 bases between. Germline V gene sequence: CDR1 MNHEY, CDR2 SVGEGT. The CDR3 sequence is CASRQGWETQYF. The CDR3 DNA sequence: TGTGCCAGCAGACAGGGTTGGGAGACCCAGTACTTC.

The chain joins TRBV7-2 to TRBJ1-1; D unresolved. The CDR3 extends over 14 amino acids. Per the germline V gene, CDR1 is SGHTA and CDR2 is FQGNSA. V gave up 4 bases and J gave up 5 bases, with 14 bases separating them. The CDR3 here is CASSSNPLGTEAFF. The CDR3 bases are TGTGCCAGCAGCTCCAACCCCTTAGGGACTGAAGCTTTCTTT. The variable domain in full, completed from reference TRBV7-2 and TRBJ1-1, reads GAGVSQSPSNKVTEKGKDVELRCDPISGHTALYWYRQSLGQGLEFLIYFQGNSAPDKSGLPSDRFSAERTGGSVSTLTIQRTQQEDSAVYLCASSSNPLGTEAFFGQGTRLTVV.

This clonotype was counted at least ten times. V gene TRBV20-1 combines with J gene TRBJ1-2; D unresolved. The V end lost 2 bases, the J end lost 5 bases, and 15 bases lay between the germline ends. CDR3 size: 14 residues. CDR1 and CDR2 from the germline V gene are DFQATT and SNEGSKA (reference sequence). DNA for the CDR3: TGCAGTGCTAGACTTCCCGGGTCCCCTTATGGCTACACCTTC. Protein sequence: CSARLPGSPYGYTF.

The CDR3 bases are TGCAGCGTTGAAATGATAGGGCCCGGGGAGCTGTTTTTT. Translated: CSVEMIGPGELFF. The gene calls are TRBV29-1 and TRBJ2-2, with D unclear. CDR1 and CDR2 from the germline V gene are SQVTM and ANQGSEA. The CDR3 consists of 13 residues. Between the trimmed V and J ends, which lost 2 bases and 6 bases, there was a span of 10 bases.

CDR3 bases: TGTGCCAGCCAGGAGGGGCCGAACACTGAAGCTTTCTTT. It encodes CASQEGPNTEAFF. The chain couples TRBV7-3 to TRBJ1-1, with D possibly TRBD1 on 5 matching bases. This CDR3 is 13 amino acids long. Germline-derived CDR1 and CDR2 are SGHTA and FQGTGA. The V gene lost 8 bases and the J gene lost 1 base, with 11 bases spanning the gap.

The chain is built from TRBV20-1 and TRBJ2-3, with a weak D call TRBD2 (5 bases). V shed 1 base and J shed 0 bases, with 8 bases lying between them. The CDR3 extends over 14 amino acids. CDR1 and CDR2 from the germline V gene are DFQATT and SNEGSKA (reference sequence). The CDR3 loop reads CSARAGSSTDTQYF. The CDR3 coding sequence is TGCAGTGCTAGAGCGGGGTCTAGCACAGATACGCAGTATTTT.

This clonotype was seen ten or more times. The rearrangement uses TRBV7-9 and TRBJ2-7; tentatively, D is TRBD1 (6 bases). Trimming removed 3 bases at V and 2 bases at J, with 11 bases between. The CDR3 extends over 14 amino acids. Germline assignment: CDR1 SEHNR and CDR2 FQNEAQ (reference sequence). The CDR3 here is CASSFDGTTYEQYV. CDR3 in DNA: TGTGCCAGCAGCTTCGACGGGACAACCTACGAGCAGTACGTC.

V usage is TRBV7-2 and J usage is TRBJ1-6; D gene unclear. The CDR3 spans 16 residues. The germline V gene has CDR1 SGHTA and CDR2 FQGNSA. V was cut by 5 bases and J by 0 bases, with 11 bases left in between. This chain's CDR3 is CASSPTAGSYNSPLHF. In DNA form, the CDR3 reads TGTGCCAGCAGCCCCACCGCGGGCTCCTATAATTCACCCCTCCACTTT.